The source of this T cell receptor (beta chain) is a study of control samples from healthy donors and cancer patients (dated by TCRdb to 2020 to 2021). Points on this clone: This receptor's antigen is unknown. Per-base quality was not reported, and no clone a single base away is much larger than it.

Library creation used the immunoSEQ multiplex PCR assay. TCRdb mirrors the immuneACCESS table, restricted to in-frame sequences. Some clones are absent from its copies; in checked studies, under half trace to an unresolved V gene, and the reason for the others is unknown. The sample table lists some 410,000 clones, approximately 92% of them with a count of one. The ten biggest clones cover around 6.5% of the sample. Including cysteine and phenylalanine, the CDR3 has 15 amino acids. Only the CDR3 DNA stays, 45 bases, in frame from base 1. CDR1 and CDR2 were assigned from the germline V gene as MNHEY and SVGAGI. Compared with germline, V lacks 5 bases and J lacks 4 bases; bases without a gene match: 10.

The sample was PBMCs. The TCR was taken from a man aged 35-49 years with head and neck cancer. The chain joins TRBV6-5 to TRBJ1-2; 7 bases in the junction line up with TRBD1. The CDR3 reads CASSSPGQTSYGYTF. The DNA sequence is given as TGTGCCAGCAGTAGTCCGGGACAGACCTCCTATGGCTACACCTTC.